This TCR beta chain is from a study of OX40 agonist ivuxolimab in advanced cancers. Study background: Ivuxolimab, which is an agonistic anti-OX40 (CD134) antibody, was administered to the patients. Every patient in dose escalation had hepatocellular carcinoma, melanoma, renal cell or head and neck cancer. Study-level results: In CD8+ T cells, expanded clones were on average more numerous than in CD4+.

As to this clone: The antigen is unknown.

The table came from immunoSEQ multiplex PCR; TCRdb's copy has only in-frame clones and leaves some out. The table has roughly 42,000 clones, approximately 86% seen once. V lost 6 bases to trimming and J lost 1 base; unmatched junction nucleotides: 10. Germline loops: CDR1 SGHTS, CDR2 YDEGEE. CDR3 length equals 16 residues. The chain is built from TRBV5-8 and TRBJ2-1; TRBD2 aligns across 7 bases. The clonotype comes from an adult with an advanced solid tumor such as melanoma, head and neck, liver or kidney cancer. The specimen comprised CD4+ or CD8+ T cells sorted from blood, sampled in a trial of the OX40 agonist ivuxolimab. DNA for the CDR3: TGTGCCAGCACTAGTGGGGGGGGATGGTCCTACAATGAGCAGTTCTTC. Its protein product is CASTSGGGWSYNEQFF.